The clone carrying this TCR beta chain was picked up a small number of times. In TCRdb, the 5' RACE reads were re-called with MiXCR into one record per CDR3 protein. The sample has just over 450,000 distinct CDR3 sequences, 14% seen once. This entry belongs to a study of identical twins. The length of the CDR3 is 14 residues. The germline V gene has CDR1 MNHEY and CDR2 SMNVEV (reference sequence). V dropped 5 bases and J dropped 9; count of bases not matched to a gene: 8. The sample also formed part of further work on yellow fever vaccine responses in identical twins. That work adds: Twins reportedly had a vaccine T cell response that seemed partly convergent, partly personalized.

Material: CD4+ T cells sorted from blood. V and J are TRBV27 and TRBJ2-3, with 10 bases fitting TRBD2. The sequence derives from a woman in her late teens or twenties in good health. The CDR3: CASSPQLAGVTQYF. The CDR3 DNA reads TGTGCCAGCAGTCCCCAGCTAGCGGGAGTCACGCAGTATTTT.